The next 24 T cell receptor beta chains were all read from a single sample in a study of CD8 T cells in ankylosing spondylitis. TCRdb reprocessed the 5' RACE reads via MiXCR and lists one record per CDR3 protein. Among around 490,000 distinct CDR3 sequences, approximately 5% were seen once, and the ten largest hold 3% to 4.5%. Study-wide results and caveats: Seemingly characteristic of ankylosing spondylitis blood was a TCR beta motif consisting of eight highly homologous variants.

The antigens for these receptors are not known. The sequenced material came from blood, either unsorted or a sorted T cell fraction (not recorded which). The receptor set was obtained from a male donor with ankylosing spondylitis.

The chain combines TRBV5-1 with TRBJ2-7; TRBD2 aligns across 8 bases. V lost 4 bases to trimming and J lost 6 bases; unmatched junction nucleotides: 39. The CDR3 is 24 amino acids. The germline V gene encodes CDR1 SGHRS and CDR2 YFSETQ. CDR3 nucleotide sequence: TGCGCCAGCAGCCCAAGTAACGGGAGGGCCCCATATCCCCTAGGCGTGAAAGATCGTTCCGAGCAGTACTTC. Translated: CASSPSNGRAPYPLGVKDRSEQYF.

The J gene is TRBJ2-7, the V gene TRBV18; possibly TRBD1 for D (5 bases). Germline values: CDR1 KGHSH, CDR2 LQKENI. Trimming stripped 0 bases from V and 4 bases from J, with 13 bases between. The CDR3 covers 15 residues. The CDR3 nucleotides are TGTGCCAGCTCACCACCCCCAGGGTGGTCTTACGAGCAGTACTTC. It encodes CASSPPPGWSYEQYF.

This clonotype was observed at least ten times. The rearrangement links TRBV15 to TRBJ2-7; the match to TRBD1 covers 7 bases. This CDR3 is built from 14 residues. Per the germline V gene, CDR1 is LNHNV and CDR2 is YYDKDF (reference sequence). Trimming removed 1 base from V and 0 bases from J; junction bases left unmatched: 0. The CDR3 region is CATSRGQGSYEQYF. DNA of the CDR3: TGTGCCACCAGCAGAGGACAGGGCTCCTACGAGCAGTACTTC. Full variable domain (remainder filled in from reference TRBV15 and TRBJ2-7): DAMVIQNPRYQVTQFGKPVTLSCSQTLNHNVMYWYQQKSSQAPKLLFHYYDKDFNNEADTPDNFQSRRPNTSFCFLDIRSPGLGDTAMYLCATSRGQGSYEQYFGPGTRLTVT.

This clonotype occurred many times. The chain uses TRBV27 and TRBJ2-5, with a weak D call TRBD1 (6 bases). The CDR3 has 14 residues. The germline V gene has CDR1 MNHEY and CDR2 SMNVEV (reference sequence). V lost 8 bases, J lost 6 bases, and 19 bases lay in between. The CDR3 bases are TGTGCCAGCGGGAACAGGGTAGCGATGCAGACCCAGTACTTC. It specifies CASGNRVAMQTQYF.

In DNA, the CDR3 is TGTGCCAGCAGTTTTGGCTCAACCTACGAGCAGTACTTC. Translating gives CASSFGSTYEQYF. V is TRBV12-3 or TRBV12-4 and J is TRBJ2-7; D gene ambiguous. Trimming removed 3 bases from V and 2 bases from J, with 8 bases in between. The CDR3 has 13 amino acids.

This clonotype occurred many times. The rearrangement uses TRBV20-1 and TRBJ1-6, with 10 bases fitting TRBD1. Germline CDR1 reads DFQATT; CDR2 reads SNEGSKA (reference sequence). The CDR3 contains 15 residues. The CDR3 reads CSPRQGALGNSPLHF. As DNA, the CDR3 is TGCAGCCCTCGACAGGGGGCGTTGGGGAATTCACCCCTCCACTTT.

The CDR3 here is CASNTRQGPNTEAFF. In DNA form, the CDR3 reads TGTGCCAGCAATACGAGACAGGGCCCGAACACTGAAGCTTTCTTT. The chain couples TRBV2 to TRBJ1-1; 7 nucleotides agree with TRBD1. Trimming at V came to 7 bases and at J to 1 base, leaving 9 bases not matched to a gene. CDR3 length equals 15 residues. In germline, CDR1 is SNHLY, CDR2 FYNNEI.

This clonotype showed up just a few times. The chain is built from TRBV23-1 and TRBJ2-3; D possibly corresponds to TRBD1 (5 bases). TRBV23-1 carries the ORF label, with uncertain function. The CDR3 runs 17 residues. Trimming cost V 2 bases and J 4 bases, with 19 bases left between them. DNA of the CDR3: TGCGCCAGCAGTCAACCGCAAGGGGTGAAGGGCTCAGATACGCAGTATTTT. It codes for CASSQPQGVKGSDTQYF.

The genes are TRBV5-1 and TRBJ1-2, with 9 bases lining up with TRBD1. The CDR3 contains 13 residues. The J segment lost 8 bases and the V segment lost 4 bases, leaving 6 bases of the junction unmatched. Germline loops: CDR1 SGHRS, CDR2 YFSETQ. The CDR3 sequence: CASSVDRGHGYTF. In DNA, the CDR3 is TGCGCCAGCAGCGTGGACAGGGGTCACGGCTACACCTTC.

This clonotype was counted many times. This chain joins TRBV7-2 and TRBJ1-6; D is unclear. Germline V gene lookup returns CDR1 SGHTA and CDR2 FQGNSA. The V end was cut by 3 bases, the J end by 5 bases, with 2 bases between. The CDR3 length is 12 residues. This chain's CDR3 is CASSFNNSPLHF. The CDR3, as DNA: TGTGCCAGCAGCTTCAATAATTCACCCCTCCACTTT.

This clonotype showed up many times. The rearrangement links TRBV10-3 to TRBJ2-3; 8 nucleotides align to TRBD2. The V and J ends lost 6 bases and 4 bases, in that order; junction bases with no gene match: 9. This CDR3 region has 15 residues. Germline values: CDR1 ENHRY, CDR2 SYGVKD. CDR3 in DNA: TGTGCCATCAGGCCCGGGGGGGCGGGTCCAGATACGCAGTATTTT. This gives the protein CAIRPGGAGPDTQYF.

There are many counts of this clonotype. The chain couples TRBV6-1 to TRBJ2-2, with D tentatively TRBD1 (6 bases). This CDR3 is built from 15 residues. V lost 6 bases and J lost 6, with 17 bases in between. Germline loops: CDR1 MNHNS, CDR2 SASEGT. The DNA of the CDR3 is TGTGCCAGCAGACCCCCGACAGGCAATGCCGGGGAGCTGTTTTTT. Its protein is CASRPPTGNAGELFF.

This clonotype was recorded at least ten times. CDR3 sequence (DNA): TGCGCCAGCAGCACCAATGGACTAGTGCCAGATACGCAGTATTTT. It is translated as CASSTNGLVPDTQYF. The chain links TRBV4-1 to TRBJ2-3; 7 positions match TRBD2. The length of the CDR3 is 15 residues. Per the germline V gene, CDR1 is MGHRA and CDR2 is YSYEKL. J gave up 4 bases and V 5 bases, and 9 bases lay outside the gene matches.

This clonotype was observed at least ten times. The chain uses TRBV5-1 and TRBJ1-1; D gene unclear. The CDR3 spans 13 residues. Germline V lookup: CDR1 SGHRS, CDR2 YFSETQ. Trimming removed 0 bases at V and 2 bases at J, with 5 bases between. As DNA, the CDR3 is TGCGCCAGCAGCTTGGACCCAAACACTGAAGCTTTCTTT. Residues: CASSLDPNTEAFF.

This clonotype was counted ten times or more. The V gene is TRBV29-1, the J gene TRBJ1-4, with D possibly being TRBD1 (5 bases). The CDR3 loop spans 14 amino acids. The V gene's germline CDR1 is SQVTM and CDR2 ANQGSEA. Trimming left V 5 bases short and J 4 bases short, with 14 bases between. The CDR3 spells CSVQPGLRNEKLFF. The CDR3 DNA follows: TGCAGCGTTCAACCAGGGCTGCGTAATGAAAAACTGTTTTTT.

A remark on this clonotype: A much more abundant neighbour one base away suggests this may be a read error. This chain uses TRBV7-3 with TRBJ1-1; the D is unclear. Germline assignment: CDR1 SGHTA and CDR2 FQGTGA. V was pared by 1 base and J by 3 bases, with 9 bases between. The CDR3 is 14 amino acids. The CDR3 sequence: CASSLNPGYTEAFF. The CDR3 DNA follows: TGTGCCAGCAGCTTAAATCCGGGGTACACTGAAGCTTTCTTT. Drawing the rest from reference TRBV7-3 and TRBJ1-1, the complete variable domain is GAGVSQTPSNKVTEKGKYVELRCDPISGHTALYWYRQSLGQGPEFLIYFQGTGAADDSGLPNDRFFAVRPEGSVSTLKIQRTERGDSAVYLCASSLNPGYTEAFFGQGTRLTVV.

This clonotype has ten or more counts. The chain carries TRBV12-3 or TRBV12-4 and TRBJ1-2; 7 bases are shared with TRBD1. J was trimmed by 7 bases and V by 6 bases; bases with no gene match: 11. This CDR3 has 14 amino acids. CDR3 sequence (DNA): TGTGCCAGCAGCCCTTCCGACAGGGCGGGTGGCTACACCTTC. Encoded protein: CASSPSDRAGGYTF.

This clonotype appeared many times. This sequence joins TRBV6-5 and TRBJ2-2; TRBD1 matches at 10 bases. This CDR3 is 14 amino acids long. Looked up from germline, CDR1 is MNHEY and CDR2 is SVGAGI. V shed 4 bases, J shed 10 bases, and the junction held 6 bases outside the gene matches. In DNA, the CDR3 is TGTGCCAGCAGTTCGGGACAGGGGCGTTCGGAGCTGTTTTTT. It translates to CASSSGQGRSELFF.

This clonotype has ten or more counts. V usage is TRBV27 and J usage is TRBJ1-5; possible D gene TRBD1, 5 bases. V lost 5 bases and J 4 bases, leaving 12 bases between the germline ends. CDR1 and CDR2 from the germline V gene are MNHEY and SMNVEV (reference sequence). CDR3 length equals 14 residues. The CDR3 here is CASSAYRSNQPQHF. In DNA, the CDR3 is TGTGCCAGCAGTGCCTACAGGAGTAATCAGCCCCAGCATTTT.

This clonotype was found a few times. CDR3 amino acids: CASSQDAVQPQHF. CDR3 sequence (DNA): TGTGCCAGCAGCCAAGATGCGGTCCAGCCCCAGCATTTT. This chain connects TRBV3-1 to TRBJ1-5; no definite D call. With 0 bases removed from V and 7 bases from J, the gap between germline ends came to 7 bases. This CDR3 spans 13 amino acids. The germline CDR1 and CDR2 sequences are LGHDT and YNNKEL (reference sequence).

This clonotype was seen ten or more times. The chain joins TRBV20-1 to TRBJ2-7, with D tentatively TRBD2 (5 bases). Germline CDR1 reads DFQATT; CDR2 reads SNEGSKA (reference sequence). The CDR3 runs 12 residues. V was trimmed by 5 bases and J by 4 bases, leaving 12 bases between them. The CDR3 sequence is CSAWTRGYEQYF. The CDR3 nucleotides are TGCAGTGCTTGGACCCGAGGGTACGAGCAGTACTTC.

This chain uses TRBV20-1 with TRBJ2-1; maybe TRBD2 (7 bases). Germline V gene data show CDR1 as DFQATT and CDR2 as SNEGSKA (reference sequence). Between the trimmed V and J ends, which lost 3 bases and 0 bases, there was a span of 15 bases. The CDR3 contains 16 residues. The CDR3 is CSASGGARSSYNEQFF. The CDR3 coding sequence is TGCAGTGCTAGTGGGGGGGCGCGGAGCTCCTACAATGAGCAGTTCTTC.

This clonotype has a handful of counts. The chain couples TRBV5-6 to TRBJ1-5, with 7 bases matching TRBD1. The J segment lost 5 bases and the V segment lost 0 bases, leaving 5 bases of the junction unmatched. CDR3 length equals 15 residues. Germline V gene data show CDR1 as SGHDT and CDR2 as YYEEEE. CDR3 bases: TGTGCCAGCAGCTTGGGGGCAGGGGGTTATCAGCCCCAGCATTTT. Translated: CASSLGAGGYQPQHF.

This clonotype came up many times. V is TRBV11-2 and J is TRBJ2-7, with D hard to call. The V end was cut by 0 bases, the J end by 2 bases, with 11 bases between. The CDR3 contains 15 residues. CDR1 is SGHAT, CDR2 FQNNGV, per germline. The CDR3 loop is CASSLDQFGPYEQYF. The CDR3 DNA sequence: TGTGCCAGCAGCTTAGATCAGTTCGGACCCTACGAGCAGTACTTC. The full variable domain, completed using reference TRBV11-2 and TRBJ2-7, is EAGVAQSPRYKIIEKRQSVAFWCNPISGHATLYWYQQILGQGPKLLIQFQNNGVVDDSQLPKDRFSAERLKGVDSTLKIQPAKLEDSAVYLCASSLDQFGPYEQYFGPGTRLTVT.